This is a list of T cell receptor beta chains from one sample in a study of T cells expressing NK-cell markers. TCRdb reprocessed the 5' RACE reads and keeps a single row for each CDR3 protein, giving no DNA. This listing includes 350,000 to 450,000 distinct CDR3 sequences. The sequenced sample consisted of blood T cells: a sorted CD56 or NKG2C T cell subset, CD4+ or CD8+ T cells, or bulk PBMC T cells (not recorded which). The source of these receptors is a man aged 18 to 69 in good health. Each CDR3 is given with its conserved first and last residue. The order of the fields is V gene, J gene, CDR3 protein.

TRBV3-1	TRBJ1-4	CASSQDPAPSTNEKLFF
TRBV14	TRBJ1-1	CASSQGFLGIPEAFF
TRBV6-2/TRBV6-3	TRBJ1-6	CASRSRASSYNSPLHF
TRBV7-8	TRBJ1-2	CASSSVLHPTPSYGYTF
TRBV3-1	TRBJ2-5	CASSQVSRGRQETQYF
TRBV16	TRBJ2-7	CASSQLLDEQYF
TRBV28	TRBJ2-7	CAKLFGLHYEQYF
TRBV5-6	TRBJ1-2	CASSWSPNYGYTF
TRBV6-2/TRBV6-3	TRBJ1-2	CASSTRTPSRDRVVKNYGYTF
TRBV7-2	TRBJ2-2	CASSSSGGPYTGELFF
TRBV6-5	TRBJ2-3	CASSYSRGRTQYF
TRBV20-1	TRBJ2-7	CSARAPSLASSSYEQYF
TRBV20-1	TRBJ2-3	CSVSGLAGGPGVADTQYF
TRBV20-1	TRBJ2-5	CSGTEGKYQETQYF
TRBV19	TRBJ2-7	CASTTRAGYEQYF
TRBV6-2/TRBV6-3	TRBJ1-1	CASSYDTPSSEAFF
TRBV12-3/TRBV12-4	TRBJ2-3	CASSRGSSGGYLSTDTQYF
TRBV5-1	TRBJ2-7	CASSLGLAASYEQYF